The 32 T cell receptor beta chains given below trace back to one sample, sequenced in a study of blood T cell repertoires in COVID-19. Some clones are missing from TCRdb's copy, which holds only in-frame ones; the method was immunoSEQ multiplex PCR. The top ten clones hold approximately 1% of a sample with about 86,000 clones, about 87% of them seen once. Sequencing used peripheral blood. Receptor source: a human donor in a cohort sampled during active COVID-19.

This clone was observed a single time. The rearrangement uses TRBV25-1 and TRBJ2-1, with TRBD1 as a possible D gene (6 bases). The CDR3 sequence is 14 residues long. Between the trimmed V and J ends, which lost 5 bases and 6 bases, there was a span of 14 bases. Germline assignment: CDR1 MGHDK and CDR2 SYGVNS. The CDR3 reads CASSRRDRSNEQFF. CDR3 nucleotides: TGTGCCAGCAGTCGAAGAGACAGGTCCAATGAGCAGTTCTTC.

The gene calls are TRBV12-5 and TRBJ1-4; D call uncertain. CDR3 length: 17 amino acids. The germline V gene encodes CDR1 LGHNT and CDR2 FRNRAP. V was shortened by 0 bases and J by 7 bases, with 18 bases between the two germline ends. This chain's CDR3 is CASGLVLSGEHCEKLFF. The DNA for the CDR3 is TGTGCTAGTGGTTTGGTACTAAGCGGGGAACACTGTGAAAAACTGTTTTTT.

The J gene is TRBJ2-3, the V gene TRBV4-1; 8 bases line up with TRBD2. J lost 0 bases, V lost 1 base, and 3 bases had no gene match. CDR3 size: 16 residues. CDR1 MGHRA and CDR2 YSYEKL come from the germline V gene. The CDR3 DNA reads as TGCGCCAGCAGCCAAGCCCCTAGCGGGAGCACAGATACGCAGTATTTT. It specifies CASSQAPSGSTDTQYF.

This clone appeared a single time. Here the CDR3 DNA reads TGTGCCATCAGTGAACCCACGACTAGCGCCCACTACGAGCAGTACTTC. This gives the protein CAISEPTTSAHYEQYF. The gene calls are TRBV10-3 and TRBJ2-7, with 8 bases lining up with TRBD2. The CDR3 sequence is 16 residues long. V shed 3 bases, J shed 3 bases, and the junction held 10 bases outside the gene matches. Germline lookup yields CDR1 ENHRY and CDR2 SYGVKD.

This chain connects TRBV5-1 to TRBJ2-7; no definite D call. CDR1 SGHRS and CDR2 YFSETQ come from the germline V gene. With 0 bases removed from V and 2 bases from J, the gap between germline ends came to 9 bases. The CDR3 extends over 14 amino acids. The CDR3 nucleotides read TGCGCCAGCAGCTTGGTAGTACAGCCCTACGAGCAGTACTTC. It yields the protein CASSLVVQPYEQYF. The full variable domain, rest sourced from reference TRBV5-1 and TRBJ2-7, is KAGVTQTPRYLIKTRGQQVTLSCSPISGHRSVSWYQQTPGQGLQFLFEYFSETQRNKGNFPGRFSGRQFSNSRSEMNVSTLELGDSALYLCASSLVVQPYEQYFGPGTRLTVT.

The CDR3 is CASNDGLTRAGELFF. CDR3 in DNA: TGTGCCAGCAATGACGGACTCACGAGGGCCGGGGAGCTGTTTTTT. The chain joins TRBV28 to TRBJ2-2; D is perhaps TRBD2 (5 bases). This CDR3 is 15 amino acids long. V was shortened by 7 bases and J by 6 bases, with 18 bases between the two germline ends. Germline values: CDR1 MDHEN, CDR2 SYDVKM.

This chain connects TRBV5-6 to TRBJ2-1, with TRBD2 matching over 10 bases. Germline CDR1 SGHDT, CDR2 YYEEEE. The trim removed 4 bases at V and 5 bases at J, leaving 6 bases unmatched. The CDR3 length is 15 residues. Here the CDR3 reads CASSKRTSGNNEQFF. In DNA form, the CDR3 reads TGTGCCAGCAGCAAAAGGACTAGCGGCAACAATGAGCAGTTCTTC.

The V call is TRBV5-1, the J call TRBJ1-3; a possible D gene is TRBD1 (5 bases). Between the trimmed V and J ends, which lost 0 bases and 2 bases, there was a span of 9 bases. CDR1 is SGHRS and CDR2 is YFSETQ in the germline V gene. CDR3 size: 15 residues. The CDR3 nucleotides read TGCGCCAGCAGCTTGGCAGGGCACCCTGGAAACACCATATATTTT. This codes for CASSLAGHPGNTIYF.

The V gene is TRBV6-5, the J gene TRBJ1-2; 9 bases map to TRBD1. There are 15 residues in the CDR3. The germline V gene has CDR1 MNHEY and CDR2 SVGAGI. V shed 5 bases, J shed 5 bases, and the junction held 9 bases outside the gene matches. The DNA of the CDR3 is TGTGCCAGCAGTACCGACAGGGGGTTTTGGTATGGCTACACCTTC. Protein sequence: CASSTDRGFWYGYTF.

The gene calls are TRBV5-1 and TRBJ2-5; 8 nucleotides match TRBD2. This CDR3 region has 15 residues. CDR1 and CDR2 (germline): SGHRS, YFSETQ. Unmatched junction bases numbered 7, after V lost 6 bases and J lost 0 bases. CDR3 region: CASTPGGTHQETQYF. The CDR3 DNA reads as TGCGCCAGCACCCCGGGGGGGACCCACCAAGAGACCCAGTACTTC.

This sequence joins TRBV14 and TRBJ1-2, with a weak D call TRBD1 (6 bases). CDR1 is SGHDN and CDR2 is FVKESK in the germline V gene. Deletions cut 6 bases from V and 7 bases from J, with 15 bases between. The CDR3 contains 13 residues. DNA for the CDR3: TGTGCCAGCAGTCGTACAGGGACCGGTGGCTACACCTTC. It specifies CASSRTGTGGYTF.

This clone has at least ten counts. This chain links TRBV5-1 with TRBJ2-7; D possibly corresponds to TRBD1 (5 bases). The germline V gene has CDR1 SGHRS and CDR2 YFSETQ. This CDR3 region has 15 residues. The ends were cut back, 1 base at V and 5 bases at J, with 16 bases in the middle. The chain's CDR3 is CASSLSQGRNDEQYF. Here the CDR3 DNA reads TGCGCCAGCAGCTTGTCCCAGGGAAGGAACGACGAGCAGTACTTC.

The chain links TRBV30 to TRBJ2-1, with 10 bases identical to TRBD2. Germline CDR1 reads GTSNPN; CDR2 reads SVGIG (reference sequence). This CDR3 comprises 17 residues. The J segment lost 2 bases and the V segment lost 3 bases, leaving 10 bases of the junction unmatched. The CDR3 loop reads CAWRAVLTSGTYNEQFF. The CDR3 nucleotides are TGTGCCTGGAGGGCCGTGCTAACTAGCGGGACCTACAATGAGCAGTTCTTC.

The chain carries TRBV27 and TRBJ1-2; 8 bases align to TRBD1. V gave up 3 bases and J gave up 1 base; unmatched junction bases: 1. Germline CDR1 MNHEY, CDR2 SMNVEV (reference sequence). The length of the CDR3 is 14 residues. The CDR3 DNA reads as TGTGCCAGCAGTTTCGGACAGGGTAACTATGGCTACACCTTC. The encoded protein is CASSFGQGNYGYTF.

The chain combines TRBV28 with TRBJ1-2, with a weak D call TRBD1 (6 bases). This CDR3 comprises 15 residues. Trimming removed 6 bases from V and 6 bases from J, with 20 bases in between. Germline CDR1 MDHEN, CDR2 SYDVKM. The CDR3 DNA reads TGTGCCAGCAGCCCGGCGGGGGGGGGCCGGGATGGCTACACCTTC. Its translation is CASSPAGGGRDGYTF.

This chain joins TRBV6-5 and TRBJ2-1, with TRBD2 identical over 11 bases. V was clipped by 7 bases and J by 6 bases; unmatched bases: 8. This CDR3 has 15 amino acids. Looked up from germline, CDR1 is MNHEY and CDR2 is SVGAGI. CDR3 in DNA: TGTGCCAGCAACAAAGAAACTAGCGGGAGCAATGAGCAGTTCTTC. Protein: CASNKETSGSNEQFF.

The chain has TRBV28 and TRBJ2-7; the match to TRBD1 covers 11 bases. The CDR3 is made up of 16 amino acids. CDR1 MDHEN and CDR2 SYDVKM come from the germline V gene. The junction had 8 bases not matched to a gene; V was cut back by 5 bases and J by 2 bases. CDR3 sequence (DNA): TGTGCCAGCAGTCTCCCCGCGGGACAGGGGGCCTACGAGCAGTACTTC. Protein sequence: CASSLPAGQGAYEQYF.

This chain connects TRBV5-1 to TRBJ1-1; D gene uncertain. The germline V and J ends were trimmed by 0 bases and 7 bases, with 7 bases remaining between them. Germline lookup yields CDR1 SGHRS and CDR2 YFSETQ. CDR3 size: 12 residues. CDR3 sequence: CASSLGRDEAFF. The DNA of the CDR3 is TGCGCCAGCAGCTTGGGGCGGGATGAAGCTTTCTTT.

The chain recombines TRBV30 with TRBJ1-5, with a possible D match to TRBD1 (6 bases). Trimming took off 0 bases at V and 7 bases at J, with 10 bases between the two ends. From germline, CDR1 is GTSNPN and CDR2 SVGIG (reference sequence). The CDR3 is made up of 13 amino acids. The CDR3 loop reads CAWSVGQFQPQHF. CDR3 nucleotides: TGTGCCTGGAGTGTAGGACAGTTCCAGCCCCAGCATTTT.

This chain links TRBV11-2 with TRBJ2-5; D not resolved. From germline, CDR1 is SGHAT and CDR2 FQNNGV. Trimming cost V 5 bases and J 2 bases, with 6 bases left between them. CDR3 length: 12 residues. CDR3 sequence: CASSRTQETQYF. The DNA for the CDR3 is TGTGCCAGCAGCCGAACACAAGAGACCCAGTACTTC.

The sample holds one count of this clone. The J gene is TRBJ1-2, the V gene TRBV6-2 or TRBV6-3; D call uncertain. The V and J ends lost 6 bases and 7 bases respectively, with 15 bases between them. The CDR3 runs to 13 residues. Germline V gives CDR1 MNHEY, CDR2 SVGEGT. The CDR3 DNA follows: TGTGCCAGCAGCTCCGGGAGGGTGGGTGGCTACACCTTC. This encodes CASSSGRVGGYTF.

The chain combines TRBV7-6 with TRBJ2-1; 8 bases fit TRBD2. In germline, CDR1 is SGHVS, CDR2 FNYEAQ. V dropped 0 bases and J dropped 7; count of bases not matched to a gene: 8. The CDR3 consists of 16 residues. In nucleotides, the CDR3 is TGTGCCAGCAGCTTAGCAGCGGGAGAGGGAGGGAATGAGCAGTTCTTC. Amino acids: CASSLAAGEGGNEQFF.

The CDR3: CASSKDTYNEKLFF. In nucleotides, the CDR3 is TGTGCCAGCAGCAAGGACACCTATAATGAAAAACTGTTTTTT. The chain joins TRBV3-1 (or the pseudogene TRBV3-2) to TRBJ1-4, with D perhaps TRBD1 (5 bases). This CDR3 has 14 residues. Germline V gene lookup returns CDR1 LGHDT and CDR2 YNNKEL (reference sequence). The V and J ends lost 5 bases and 4 bases respectively, with 11 bases between them.

The chain employs TRBV27 and TRBJ2-7; TRBD2 matches 14 bases. J gave up 1 base and V 5 bases, and 4 bases lay outside the gene matches. The CDR3 totals 16 residues. CDR1 is MNHEY and CDR2 is SMNVEV in the germline V gene (reference sequence). The CDR3 sequence is CASSTRTSGRSYEQYF. The CDR3 DNA is TGTGCCAGCAGTACTCGGACTAGCGGGAGGTCCTACGAGCAGTACTTC.

The chain couples TRBV28 to TRBJ2-7; tentative D call: TRBD2 (6 bases). The ends were cut back, 3 bases at V and 6 bases at J, with 9 bases in the middle. The V gene's germline CDR1 is MDHEN and CDR2 SYDVKM. The CDR3 has 12 amino acids. In DNA, the CDR3 is TGTGCCAGCAGTTTGGGACTTTTCGAGCAGTACTTC. As protein: CASSLGLFEQYF.

The chain combines TRBV11-2 with TRBJ2-5; 9 nucleotides match TRBD1. CDR1 is SGHAT, CDR2 FQNNGV, per germline. There are 14 residues in the CDR3. V shed 3 bases and J 5 bases; nucleotides not matched to a gene: 4. The CDR3 DNA follows: TGTGCCAGCAGCTTGGGGACAGGGATGGAGACCCAGTACTTC. Residues: CASSLGTGMETQYF.

In its sample, this clone was seen a few times. J is TRBJ2-7 and V is TRBV28, with D perhaps TRBD1 (6 bases). Germline V gene data show CDR1 as MDHEN and CDR2 as SYDVKM. The CDR3 has 17 amino acids. With 7 bases removed from V and 2 bases from J, the gap between germline ends came to 24 bases. The DNA of the CDR3 is TGTGCCAGCACCAGTTTGCGTTTGGGGGCTGGGGCCTACGAGCAGTACTTC. Translating it yields CASTSLRLGAGAYEQYF.

The chain recombines TRBV20-1 with TRBJ2-3; 10 nucleotides align to TRBD2. V was clipped by 3 bases and J by 5 bases; unmatched bases: 5. In germline, CDR1 is DFQATT, CDR2 SNEGSKA (reference sequence). CDR3 length: 14 amino acids. The chain's CDR3 is CSASSASGRDTQYF. In nucleotides, the CDR3 is TGCAGTGCTAGTTCGGCTAGCGGGAGAGATACGCAGTATTTT.

V gene TRBV10-1 combines with J gene TRBJ2-1, with 8 positions matching TRBD1. The CDR3 sequence is 15 residues long. The V gene end was trimmed by 6 bases and the J gene end by 2 bases; junction bases not matched to a gene: 6. Germline CDR1 WNHNN, CDR2 SYGVQD (reference sequence). CDR3 bases: TGCGCCAGCAGATCCGACAGGGGCGCCTACAATGAGCAGTTCTTC. The encoded protein is CASRSDRGAYNEQFF.

The gene calls are TRBV5-1 and TRBJ2-3, with TRBD2 matching 10 bases. Germline V gene lookup returns CDR1 SGHRS and CDR2 YFSETQ. J lost 4 bases, V lost 0 bases, and 5 bases had no gene match. The CDR3 sequence is 16 residues long. The CDR3 bases are TGCGCCAGCAGCTTGGAGCCTAGCGGGAGCTCAGATACGCAGTATTTT. Translation gives CASSLEPSGSSDTQYF.

There are a few counts of this clone. Here the CDR3 reads CASSQVTSDTGELFF. The CDR3 DNA follows: TGTGCCAGCAGCCAAGTGACTAGTGACACCGGGGAGCTGTTTTTT. The V gene is TRBV4-2, the J gene TRBJ2-2; D possibly corresponds to TRBD2 (6 bases). The CDR3 totals 15 residues. V was trimmed by 1 base and J by 3 bases, leaving 9 bases between them. In germline, CDR1 is LGHNA, CDR2 YNFKEQ.

J is TRBJ2-3 and V is TRBV9; D unresolved. The ends were cut back, 0 bases at V and 2 bases at J, with 7 bases in the middle. CDR3 length equals 14 residues. Looked up from germline, CDR1 is SGDLS and CDR2 is YYNGEE. The CDR3 loop is CASSVVDFTDTQYF. The CDR3 coding sequence is TGTGCCAGCAGCGTAGTTGACTTCACAGATACGCAGTATTTT.